The present TCR beta chain was sequenced within a study of blood T cell repertoires in COVID-19 (dated by TCRdb to 2018 to 2021). Describing the broader study: Collaborator samples came from the United States, Italy and Spain and covered acute and convalescent phases of COVID-19. Subjects who had been exposed to COVID-19, were actively infected with it, or had recovered from it provided the deeply sampled blood TCRbeta repertoires that made up the dataset. The samples were drawn from two sources: the first 160 participants of the ongoing ImmuneRACE study, and 1,200 or so subjects contributed by 6 global collaborators. The repertoires were made available in a free public database intended to serve as a resource for research on the immune response to SARS-CoV-2. Nearly every sample came with metadata listing a de-identified subject ID, COVID-19 status, age in years and sex. Where available, HLA class I and class II types were obtained from metadata supplied by the sample provider rather than from assay-based typing. The material from the prospective study consisted of cDNA or gDNA derived from T cells, B-cell-depleted T cells, or PBMCs.

The immunoSEQ Assay, a bias-controlled multiplex PCR, was used to amplify TCRbeta CDR3 regions from genomic DNA. The source study handled its data this way. The number of nucleated cells in each sample was estimated from the amplification of reference gene primers within the assay. Sequence reads were collapsed and filtered to measure the absolute abundance of every unique TCRbeta CDR3 rearrangement. For each sample, productive Simpson clonality was calculated by taking the square root of Simpson's diversity index across productive rearrangements. What TCRdb holds here is the immuneACCESS table cut down to in-frame rearrangements. Part of the clones is not present; checked against another copy, under half of the missing clones reflect an unresolved V gene, and the others are unexplained. V and J calls plus clone size are reproduced from that table; the DNA served to infer D and trimming. The sample contains 300,000 to 450,000 clones, over 75% of them found a single time. The ten largest clones represent 1% of the sample.

The CDR3 contains 12 residues, cysteine and phenylalanine counted. Here the CDR3 DNA is all that survives: 36 bases in frame from base 1. Taken from the germline V gene (reference sequence), the CDR1 and CDR2 loops are SEHNR and FQNEAQ. V is shortened by 11 bases, J by 4 bases, and the region joining them spans 12 bases. Participants in the prospective study were aged roughly 18 to 95 years, lived in some 24 United States geographic areas, and enrolled through a virtual design. In the prospective study, cohorts were assigned on the basis of participant-reported clinical history obtained from a screening survey and a study questionnaire. Recovered participants in ImmuneRACE Cohort 3 were defined by two consecutive negative NP/OP PCR tests, clearance by a healthcare professional, or resolution of symptoms. Each participant in the prospective study had whole blood, serum and a nasopharyngeal or oropharyngeal swab collected by mobile phlebotomists. Prospective study participants could optionally give additional blood draws and questionnaires over a roughly two-month period. Prospective study blood samples were shipped either frozen or at room temperature before DNA extraction.

Worth noting for this clone: The antigen this receptor binds is unknown. Nothing much larger sits one base from this clone, and base qualities are not available.

The paper as a whole reports these results and caveats: The amount of clinical and demographic metadata varied by source and participant and was provided uncurated.

This chain is built from TRBV7-9 and TRBJ1-3, and the D gene may be TRBD1, 6 bases matching. This TCR was recovered from a man aged 18 to 29 who had recovered from COVID-19. Source material: PBMCs or T cells enriched from blood (not recorded which). The encoded CDR3 is CAGNREGNTIYF. The nucleotide sequence reads TGTGCCGGAAACAGGGAGGGAAACACCATATATTTT.